Below are 20 T cell receptor beta chains sequenced from a single sample in a study of T cells in Graves' hyperthyroidism and ophthalmopathy. Amplified regions were TCR beta CDR3 sequences from RNA transcripts. The HTBI set primed first-round TCR CDR3 RT-PCR. TCRdb itself ran the multiplex PCR reads through MiXCR, one entry per CDR3 protein. The table includes roughly 750,000 distinct CDR3 sequences, 16% detected once. Sequencing was done on a sample of blood. These receptors were obtained from a young man with Graves' hyperthyroidism.

This clonotype came up a few times. This may arise from a read error, as a much more abundant clone is one base away. Likely a read error: the CDR3 ends without its conserved phenylalanine or tryptophan. V gene TRBV28 combines with J gene TRBJ2-1; TRBD1 matches 7 bases. Germline V CDR1 and CDR2: MDHEN, SYDVKM. J was trimmed by 3 bases and V by 5 bases; bases with no gene match: 7. The CDR3 loop spans 15 amino acids. DNA of the CDR3: TGTGCCAGCAGTGATCCCGGGACAGTCTACAATGAGCAGTTCTCC. It yields the protein CASSDPGTVYNEQFS.

There are a few counts of this clonotype. The rearrangement uses TRBV20-1 and TRBJ2-5; 7 bases are a match to TRBD2. Germline-derived CDR1 and CDR2 are DFQATT and SNEGSKA (reference sequence). V gave up 3 bases and J gave up 5 bases; unmatched junction bases: 6. CDR3 length: 13 residues. CDR3 protein: CSASRGSWETQYF. CDR3 DNA: TGCAGTGCTAGCCGCGGGAGTTGGGAGACCCAGTACTTC.

This clonotype was counted ten times or more. The CDR3 DNA sequence: TGTGCCAGCAGTTGGGTGGGAGGGAGGCCCAATGAGCAGTTCTTC. It specifies CASSWVGGRPNEQFF. V usage is TRBV12-3 or TRBV12-4 and J usage is TRBJ2-1, with TRBD2 identical over 7 bases. This CDR3 is built from 15 residues. Trimming at V came to 4 bases and at J to 6 bases, leaving 9 bases not matched to a gene.

Many counts were recorded for this clonotype. J is TRBJ2-7 and V is TRBV28; D is ambiguous. Trimming removed 3 bases at V and 3 bases at J, with 9 bases between. Germline loops: CDR1 MDHEN, CDR2 SYDVKM. This CDR3 is built from 13 residues. DNA of the CDR3: TGTGCCAGCAGTTTCAGATATCTCTACGAGCAGTACTTC. Translated: CASSFRYLYEQYF.

The J gene is TRBJ2-3, the V gene TRBV5-1, with D possibly called TRBD1 or TRBD2 (6 bases each). CDR1 and CDR2 from the germline V gene are SGHRS and YFSETQ. V was pared by 4 bases and J by 6 bases, with 12 bases between. The CDR3 has 13 amino acids. The CDR3 DNA reads TGCGCCAGCAGCCAGGGGAGGCCGGATACGCAGTATTTT. Encoded protein: CASSQGRPDTQYF.

With respect to this clonotype: A read error may produce the germline difference seen at one junction end. V usage is TRBV10-3 and J usage is TRBJ2-7; 7 bases match TRBD1. The CDR3 runs to 13 residues. Germline CDR1 and CDR2: ENHRY and SYGVKD. CDR3 in DNA: TGTGCCATCGGAGGACAGGATTCCTACAAGCAGTACTTC. This translates into CAIGGQDSYKQYF.

This clonotype was recorded many times. The chain is built from TRBV5-1 and TRBJ2-7; 11 nucleotides align to TRBD2. CDR3 length equals 14 residues. Per the germline V gene, CDR1 is SGHRS and CDR2 is YFSETQ. V shed 3 bases and J 6 bases; nucleotides not matched to a gene: 5. CDR3 protein: CASSWGLAGGEQYF. The DNA of the CDR3 is TGCGCCAGCAGCTGGGGGCTAGCGGGAGGCGAGCAGTACTTC.

This clonotype was observed a handful of times. The chain joins TRBV7-3 to TRBJ2-2; no definite D call. Germline CDR1 is SGHTA and CDR2 is FQGTGA. The CDR3 totals 13 residues. V was shortened by 4 bases and J by 6 bases, with 9 bases between the two germline ends. This CDR3 is CASSWKGAGELFF. The CDR3 DNA sequence: TGTGCCAGCAGCTGGAAGGGCGCCGGGGAGCTGTTTTTT. Drawing the rest from reference TRBV7-3 and TRBJ2-2, the complete variable domain is GAGVSQTPSNKVTEKGKYVELRCDPISGHTALYWYRQSLGQGPEFLIYFQGTGAADDSGLPNDRFFAVRPEGSVSTLKIQRTERGDSAVYLCASSWKGAGELFFGEGSRLTVL.

DNA of the CDR3: TGTGCCAGCACCGCGGGAGCCGGGGAGCTGTTTTTT. It encodes CASTAGAGELFF. The chain recombines TRBV6-1 with TRBJ2-2, with TRBD2 matching over 7 bases. Trimming at V came to 7 bases and at J to 6 bases, leaving 2 bases not matched to a gene. Germline V gives CDR1 MNHNS, CDR2 SASEGT. The CDR3 is 12 amino acids.

About this clonotype itself: Sequence at one end of the junction differs from germline and may be a read error. This sequence joins TRBV7-9 and TRBJ2-1, with D maybe TRBD2 (5 bases). The CDR3 extends over 14 amino acids. Germline lookup yields CDR1 SEHNR and CDR2 FQNEAQ (reference sequence). The CDR3 DNA sequence: TGTGCCGGCAGCTTAGCGCAACCTTACAATGAGCAGTTCTTC. Amino acid sequence: CAGSLAQPYNEQFF.

Ten or more counts support this clonotype. The J gene is TRBJ2-2, the V gene TRBV7-2; D is ambiguous. The V end lost 5 bases, the J end lost 7 bases, and 8 bases lay between the germline ends. Germline V CDR1 and CDR2: SGHTA, FQGNSA. This CDR3 is 12 amino acids long. CDR3 DNA: TGTGCCAGCAGCCCGACGAGCGGGGAGCTGTTTTTT. As protein: CASSPTSGELFF.

Of note for this clonotype: One base away lies a much larger clone, so this may be a sequencing read error. CDR3 sequence reads: CASSRTSGSSFNNEQSF. CDR3 DNA: TGTGCCAGCAGCAGGACTAGCGGGAGTAGTTTCAACAATGAGCAGTCCTTC. The chain carries TRBV7-3 and TRBJ2-1; 13 nucleotides align to TRBD2. CDR1 and CDR2 from the germline V gene are SGHTA and FQGTGA. This CDR3 has 17 residues. Full variable domain (missing parts from reference TRBV7-3 and TRBJ2-1): GAGVSQTPSNKVTEKGKYVELRCDPISGHTALYWYRQSLGQGPEFLIYFQGTGAADDSGLPNDRFFAVRPEGSVSTLKIQRTERGDSAVYLCASSRTSGSSFNNEQSFGPGTRLTVL.

The table lists this clonotype with many counts. V and J are TRBV28 and TRBJ1-1, with unresolved D. Trimming removed 6 bases at V and 3 bases at J, with 8 bases between. This CDR3 spans 12 amino acids. Germline lookup yields CDR1 MDHEN and CDR2 SYDVKM. CDR3 coding DNA: TGTGCCAGCAGCTTGGTAGACACTGAAGCTTTCTTT. The encoded protein is CASSLVDTEAFF.

V is TRBV6-9 and J is TRBJ1-1, with a tentative D call TRBD1 (6 bases). V shed 5 bases and J shed 4 bases, with 17 bases lying between them. The CDR3 loop spans 15 amino acids. Germline values: CDR1 MNHGY, CDR2 SVAAGI. In DNA, the CDR3 is TGTGCCAGCAGTGAATATAGGGCCAGGGGCACTGAAGCTTTCTTT. It translates to CASSEYRARGTEAFF.

This sequence joins TRBV9 and TRBJ2-3; D may be TRBD2 (6 bases). Between the trimmed V and J ends, which lost 0 bases and 4 bases, there was a span of 15 bases. Germline CDR1 SGDLS, CDR2 YYNGEE. This CDR3 comprises 16 residues. This chain's CDR3 is CASSVAWETRSDTQYF. In DNA, the CDR3 is TGTGCCAGCAGCGTAGCTTGGGAGACTAGATCAGATACGCAGTATTTT. Together with reference TRBV9 and TRBJ2-3, the CDR3 gives the full variable domain: DSGVTQTPKHLITATGQRVTLRCSPRSGDLSVYWYQQSLDQGLQFLIQYYNGEERAKGNILERFSAQQFPDLHSELNLSSLELGDSALYFCASSVAWETRSDTQYFGPGTRLTVL.

This clonotype was counted ten times or more. The chain combines TRBV20-1 with TRBJ2-3, with D possibly matching TRBD1 (5 bases). V lost 4 bases and J lost 2, with 10 bases in between. The CDR3 consists of 13 residues. CDR1 is DFQATT, CDR2 SNEGSKA, per germline (reference sequence). Here the CDR3 reads CSATTDPTDTQYF. CDR3 DNA: TGCAGTGCTACGACAGATCCCACAGATACGCAGTATTTT.

The V gene is TRBV24-1, the J gene TRBJ2-1; possibly TRBD2 for D (5 bases). This CDR3 comprises 17 residues. Germline values: CDR1 KGHDR, CDR2 SFDVKD. V was pared by 2 bases and J by 5 bases, with 18 bases between. The CDR3 nucleotides read TGTGCCACCAGTGATTCCCCGGGAAAGGGTGGAAACAATGAGCAGTTCTTC. Its translation: CATSDSPGKGGNNEQFF.

This clonotype was found a few times. The V and J genes are TRBV19 and TRBJ2-7; D unclear. Germline loops: CDR1 LNHDA, CDR2 SQIVND (reference sequence). The CDR3 runs to 13 residues. Trimming pared 10 bases from V and 0 bases from J, leaving 13 bases between. The CDR3 DNA sequence: TGTGCCACGTCTCGTGCCATCTCCTACGAGCAGTACTTC. This codes for CATSRAISYEQYF.

The V and J genes are TRBV11-2 and TRBJ2-2; 7 bases fit TRBD1. The V gene end was trimmed by 5 bases and the J gene end by 4 bases; junction bases not matched to a gene: 7. Germline lookup yields CDR1 SGHAT and CDR2 FQNNGV. The CDR3 sequence is 15 residues long. CDR3 DNA: TGTGCCAGCAGCCCTTGGGACAGACTCACCGGGGAGCTGTTTTTT. Its protein product is CASSPWDRLTGELFF.

The chain recombines TRBV12-3 or TRBV12-4 with TRBJ2-1; 13 bases match TRBD2. J gave up 8 bases and V 4 bases, and 5 bases lay outside the gene matches. This CDR3 spans 15 amino acids. In nucleotides, the CDR3 is TGTGCCAGCAGTTCCCGGACTAGCGGGAGTCATGAGCAGTTCTTC. Translating it yields CASSSRTSGSHEQFF.